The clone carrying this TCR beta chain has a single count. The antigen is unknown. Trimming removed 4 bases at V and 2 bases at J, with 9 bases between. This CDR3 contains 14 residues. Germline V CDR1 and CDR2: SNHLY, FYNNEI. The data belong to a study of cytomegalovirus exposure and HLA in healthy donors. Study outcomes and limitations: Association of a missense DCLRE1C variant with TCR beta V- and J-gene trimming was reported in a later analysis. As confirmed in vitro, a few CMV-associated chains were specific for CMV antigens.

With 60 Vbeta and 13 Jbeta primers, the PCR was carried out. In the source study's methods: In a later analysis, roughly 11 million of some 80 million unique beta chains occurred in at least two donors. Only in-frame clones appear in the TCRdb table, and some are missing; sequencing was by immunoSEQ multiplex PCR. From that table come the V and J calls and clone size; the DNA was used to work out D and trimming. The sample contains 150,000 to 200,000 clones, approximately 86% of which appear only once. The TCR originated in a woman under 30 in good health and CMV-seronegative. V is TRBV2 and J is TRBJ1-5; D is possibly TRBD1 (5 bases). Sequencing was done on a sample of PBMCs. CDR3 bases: TGTGCCAGCAGTGCCCGGGGGGGCAATCAGCCCCAGCATTTT. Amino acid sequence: CASSARGGNQPQHF.